This T cell receptor (beta chain) stems from a study of T cells in Graves' hyperthyroidism and ophthalmopathy. The CDR3 has 10 residues. The trim removed 6 bases at V and 10 bases at J, leaving 4 bases unmatched. Germline V lookup: CDR1 SQVTM, CDR2 ANQGSEA. In its sample, this clonotype was seen once. The antigen remains undetermined. RNA transcripts yielded amplified TCR beta CDR3 regions. A set of HTBI primers served as the primers for a first-round RT-PCR of the TCR CDR3. Each CDR3 protein is one row after TCRdb ran MiXCR on the multiplex PCR reads. The sample carries a few hundred thousand distinct CDR3 sequences, roughly 50% recorded once. Study-wide findings and caveats: Model-based prediction identified ophthalmopathy a median 6.5 months prior to its onset. Researchers found most expanded thyroid clonotypes above 0.001 in blood as well. Separation of ophthalmopathy from stable hyperthyroidism was achieved by a 13 V-J model.

This clonotype was obtained from a woman between 18 and 29 years old with Graves' hyperthyroidism. Sequences were obtained from peripheral blood or thyroid tissue (not recorded which). The chain links TRBV29-1 to TRBJ1-2, with 8 nucleotides matching TRBD1. CDR3 protein: CSVVTGDYTF. The CDR3 nucleotides read TGCAGCGTAGTGACAGGGGACTACACCTTC.